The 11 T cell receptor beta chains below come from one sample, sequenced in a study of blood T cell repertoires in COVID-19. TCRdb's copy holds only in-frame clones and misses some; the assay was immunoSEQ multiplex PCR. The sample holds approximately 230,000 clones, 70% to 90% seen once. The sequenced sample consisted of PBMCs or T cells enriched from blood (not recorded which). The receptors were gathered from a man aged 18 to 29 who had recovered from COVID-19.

CDR3 residues: CASSKGPKEQYF. DNA of the CDR3: TGTGCCAGCAGCAAGGGGCCGAAGGAGCAGTACTTC. The V gene is TRBV21-1, the J gene TRBJ2-7; TRBD1 is taken as the D call from the table, unchecked against the DNA. TRBV21-1 is reported as a pseudogene. The CDR3 length is 12 residues.

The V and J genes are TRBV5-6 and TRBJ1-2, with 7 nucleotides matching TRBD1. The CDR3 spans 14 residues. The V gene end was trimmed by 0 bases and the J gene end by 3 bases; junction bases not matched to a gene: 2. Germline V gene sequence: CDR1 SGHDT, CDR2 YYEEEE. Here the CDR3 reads CASSLAGTDYGYTF. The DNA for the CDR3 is TGTGCCAGCAGCTTGGCTGGGACAGACTATGGCTACACCTTC.

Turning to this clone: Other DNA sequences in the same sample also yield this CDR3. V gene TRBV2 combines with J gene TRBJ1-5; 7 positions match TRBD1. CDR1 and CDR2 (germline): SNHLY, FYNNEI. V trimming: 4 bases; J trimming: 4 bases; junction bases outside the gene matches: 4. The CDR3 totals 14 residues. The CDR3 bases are TGTGCCAGCAGTGGAGACAGGGCAAATCAGCCCCAGCATTTT. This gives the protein CASSGDRANQPQHF.

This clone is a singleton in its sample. CDR3 region: CASSPSLAGIFTGELFF. The CDR3 bases are TGTGCCAGCAGCCCCTCCCTTGCAGGGATTTTTACCGGGGAGCTGTTTTTT. The chain couples TRBV4-2 to TRBJ2-2, with a possible D match to TRBD1 (5 bases). Germline V gene sequence: CDR1 LGHNA, CDR2 YNFKEQ. With 4 bases removed from V and 5 bases from J, the gap between germline ends came to 20 bases. The CDR3 contains 17 residues.

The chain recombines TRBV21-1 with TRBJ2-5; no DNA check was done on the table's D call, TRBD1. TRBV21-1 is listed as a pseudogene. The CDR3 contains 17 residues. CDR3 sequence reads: CASSNEEGQLWEETQYF. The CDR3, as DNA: TGTGCCAGCAGCAACGAAGAGGGACAGCTCTGGGAAGAGACCCAGTACTTC.

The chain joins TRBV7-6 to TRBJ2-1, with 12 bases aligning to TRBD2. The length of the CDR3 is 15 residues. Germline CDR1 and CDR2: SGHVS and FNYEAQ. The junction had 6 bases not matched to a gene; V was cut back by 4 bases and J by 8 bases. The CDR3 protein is CASSYRLAGEHEQFF. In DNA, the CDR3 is TGTGCCAGCAGCTACAGACTAGCGGGGGAGCATGAGCAGTTCTTC.

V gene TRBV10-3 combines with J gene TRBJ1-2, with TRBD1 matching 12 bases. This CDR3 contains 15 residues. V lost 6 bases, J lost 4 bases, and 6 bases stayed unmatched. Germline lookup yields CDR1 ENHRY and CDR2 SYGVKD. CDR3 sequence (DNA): TGTGCCATCAGAACCGGGACAGGGGGCATCTATGGCTACACCTTC. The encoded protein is CAIRTGTGGIYGYTF.

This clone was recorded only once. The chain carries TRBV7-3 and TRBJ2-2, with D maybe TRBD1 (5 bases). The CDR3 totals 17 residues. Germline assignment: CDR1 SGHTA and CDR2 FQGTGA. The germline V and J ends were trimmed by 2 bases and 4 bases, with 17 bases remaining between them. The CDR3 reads CASSLVPPREPTGELFF. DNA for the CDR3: TGTGCCAGCAGCTTAGTTCCCCCCAGGGAACCCACCGGGGAGCTGTTTTTT.

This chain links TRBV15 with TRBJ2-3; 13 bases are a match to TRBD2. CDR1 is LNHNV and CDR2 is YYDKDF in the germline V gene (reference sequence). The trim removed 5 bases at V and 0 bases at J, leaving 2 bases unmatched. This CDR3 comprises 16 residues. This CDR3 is CATSQGLAGSTDTQYF. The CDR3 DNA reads TGTGCCACCAGCCAGGGACTAGCGGGAAGCACAGATACGCAGTATTTT. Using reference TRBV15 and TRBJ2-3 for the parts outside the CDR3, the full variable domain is DAMVIQNPRYQVTQFGKPVTLSCSQTLNHNVMYWYQQKSSQAPKLLFHYYDKDFNNEADTPDNFQSRRPNTSFCFLDIRSPGLGDTAMYLCATSQGLAGSTDTQYFGPGTRLTVL.

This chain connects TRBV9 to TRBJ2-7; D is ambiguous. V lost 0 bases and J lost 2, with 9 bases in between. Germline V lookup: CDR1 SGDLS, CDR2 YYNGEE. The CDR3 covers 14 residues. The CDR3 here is CASSVDPQTYEQYF. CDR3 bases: TGTGCCAGCAGCGTAGACCCGCAGACCTACGAGCAGTACTTC.

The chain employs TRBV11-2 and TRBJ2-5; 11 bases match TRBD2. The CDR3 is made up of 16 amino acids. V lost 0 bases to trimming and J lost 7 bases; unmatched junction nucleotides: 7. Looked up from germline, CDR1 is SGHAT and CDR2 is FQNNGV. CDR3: CASSLENSGGARTQYF. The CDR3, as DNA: TGTGCCAGCAGCTTAGAAAATAGCGGGGGGGCCCGGACCCAGTACTTC.